This paragraph reports one TCR beta chain. Its antigen target is currently unknown. No base quality values were provided; no much bigger clone lies one nucleotide off. Preparation of the library involved PCR. Reads for this sample came from an Illumina HiSeq 4000. High-throughput sequencing was used to profile the CDR3 region of the TCR beta-chain in every patient. As for the authors' bioinformatics: CDR3 differences across clinicopathological groups were used to build a classifier for discriminating distant-metastatic papillary thyroid cancer patients. Repertoire diversity was assessed with the Shannon index, and tumor-blood repertoire similarity with the Morisita-Horn index. TCRdb trimmed public reads at Q25 via fastp, called clones via MiXCR and kept in-frame beta chains. These V and J calls are TCRdb output, not the study's own analysis. The sample data list tens of thousands of clones, and approximately 20% of these were observed just once. The ten largest clonotypes hold 20% to 25% of the sample.

The data stem from a study of metastatic and nonmetastatic thyroid tumors (dated by TCRdb to 2020 to 2021). Background on the whole study: Repertoires were compared across peripheral blood and tumor or nodule tissue samples from malignant and benign thyroid patients.

Broad study findings and their caveats: In both blood and tumor samples, malignant tumors were reported to have significantly higher TCR beta diversity than benign nodules.

From cysteine to phenylalanine, the CDR3 is 12 amino acids long. The entry retains the CDR3 DNA only, 36 bases that are in frame from base 1. The germline V gene sets CDR1 to KGHDR and CDR2 to SFDVKD. V was cut back by 9 bases and J by 1 base, leaving a gap of 8 bases between them. No patient had received any treatment before thyroid surgery. Using T-cell receptor beta sequencing, the study looked back at clinical samples from patients collected from the early 2010s to the late 2010s. Sequences were obtained from blood. The source is a female donor with papillary thyroid cancer or a benign thyroid nodule (not recorded which). Some clones in this sample may be carry-over from other donors' samples. This sequence uses TRBV24-1 and TRBJ1-1; a confident D gene designation cannot be given. The CDR3 protein is CATEGWNTEAFF. The DNA sequence reads TGTGCCACCGAAGGGTGGAACACTGAAGCTTTCTTT.